At least ten counts were recorded for the clone carrying this TCR beta chain. What it binds is unknown. The data stem from a study of CD8 T cells in ankylosing spondylitis. Study results and limitations: Ankylosing spondylitis blood appeared to be characterized by a TCR beta motif of eight highly homologous variants.

The V end was cut by 2 bases, the J end by 6 bases, with 16 bases between. This CDR3 contains 15 residues. TCRdb ran MiXCR on the 5' RACE reads and lists one entry per CDR3 protein. The sample records fewer than 450,000 distinct CDR3 sequences, roughly a sixth being singletons. This clonotype originated in a male donor with ankylosing spondylitis. The V call is TRBV12-3 or TRBV12-4, the J call TRBJ1-1; D possibly corresponds to TRBD1 (6 bases). The sequenced sample was blood, either unsorted or a sorted T cell fraction (not recorded which). CDR3 sequence (DNA): TGTGCCAGCAGTTTAAATACAGGGAAGGGTTCTGAAGCTTTCTTT. Translated, it gives CASSLNTGKGSEAFF.